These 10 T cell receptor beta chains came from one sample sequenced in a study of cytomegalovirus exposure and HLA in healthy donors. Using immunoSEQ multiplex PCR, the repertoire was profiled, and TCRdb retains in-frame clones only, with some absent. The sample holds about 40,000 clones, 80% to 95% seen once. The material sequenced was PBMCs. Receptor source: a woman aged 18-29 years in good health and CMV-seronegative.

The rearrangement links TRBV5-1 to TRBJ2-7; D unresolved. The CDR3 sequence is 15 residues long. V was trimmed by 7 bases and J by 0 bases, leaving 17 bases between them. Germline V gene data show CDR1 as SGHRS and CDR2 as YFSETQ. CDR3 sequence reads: CASQVSPVSSYEQYF. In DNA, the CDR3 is TGCGCCAGCCAGGTTTCTCCGGTAAGCTCCTACGAGCAGTACTTC. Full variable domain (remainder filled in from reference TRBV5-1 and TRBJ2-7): KAGVTQTPRYLIKTRGQQVTLSCSPISGHRSVSWYQQTPGQGLQFLFEYFSETQRNKGNFPGRFSGRQFSNSRSEMNVSTLELGDSALYLCASQVSPVSSYEQYFGPGTRLTVT.

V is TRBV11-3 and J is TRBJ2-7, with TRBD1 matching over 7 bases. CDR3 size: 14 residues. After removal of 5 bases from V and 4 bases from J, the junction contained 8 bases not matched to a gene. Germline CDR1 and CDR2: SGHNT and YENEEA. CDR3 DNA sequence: TGTGCCAGCAGCCCGCCGGGCAGGGGGTACGAGCAGTACTTC. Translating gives CASSPPGRGYEQYF.

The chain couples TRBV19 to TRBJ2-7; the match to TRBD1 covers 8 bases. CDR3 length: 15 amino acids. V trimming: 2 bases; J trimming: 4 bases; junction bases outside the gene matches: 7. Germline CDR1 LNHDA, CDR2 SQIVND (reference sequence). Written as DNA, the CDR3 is TGTGCCAGTAGTATATACGGGACAGGTAGTTACGAGCAGTACTTC. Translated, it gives CASSIYGTGSYEQYF.

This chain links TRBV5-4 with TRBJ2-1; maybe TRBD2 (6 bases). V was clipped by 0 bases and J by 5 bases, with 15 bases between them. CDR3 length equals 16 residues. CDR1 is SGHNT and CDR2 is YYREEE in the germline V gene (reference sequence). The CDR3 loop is CASSLVGRGANNEQFF. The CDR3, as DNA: TGTGCCAGCAGCTTGGTTGGGCGGGGTGCAAACAATGAGCAGTTCTTC.

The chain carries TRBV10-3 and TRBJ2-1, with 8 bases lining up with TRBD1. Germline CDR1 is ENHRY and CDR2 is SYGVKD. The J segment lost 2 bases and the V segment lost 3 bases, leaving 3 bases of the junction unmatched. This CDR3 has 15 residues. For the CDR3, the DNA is TGTGCCATCAGTGATCAGACAGGGGCCTACAATGAGCAGTTCTTC. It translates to CAISDQTGAYNEQFF.

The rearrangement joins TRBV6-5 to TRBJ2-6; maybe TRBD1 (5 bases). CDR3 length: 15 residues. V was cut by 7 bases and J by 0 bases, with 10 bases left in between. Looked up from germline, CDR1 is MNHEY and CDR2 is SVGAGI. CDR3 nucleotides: TGTGCCAGCACTCAGGGAAGCTCTGGGGCCAACGTCCTGACTTTC. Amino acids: CASTQGSSGANVLTF.

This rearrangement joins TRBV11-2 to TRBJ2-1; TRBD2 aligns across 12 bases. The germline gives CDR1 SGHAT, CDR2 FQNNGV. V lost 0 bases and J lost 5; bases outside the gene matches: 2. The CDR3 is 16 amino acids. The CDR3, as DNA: TGTGCCAGCAGCTTAGAACTAGCGGGGGGTAACAATGAGCAGTTCTTC. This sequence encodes CASSLELAGGNNEQFF.

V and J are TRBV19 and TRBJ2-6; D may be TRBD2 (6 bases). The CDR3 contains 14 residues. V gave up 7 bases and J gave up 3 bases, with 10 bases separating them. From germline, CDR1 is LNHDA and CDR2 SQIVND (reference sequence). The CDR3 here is CASKEGLGANVLTF. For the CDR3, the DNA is TGTGCCAGTAAGGAGGGGCTTGGGGCCAACGTCCTGACTTTC.

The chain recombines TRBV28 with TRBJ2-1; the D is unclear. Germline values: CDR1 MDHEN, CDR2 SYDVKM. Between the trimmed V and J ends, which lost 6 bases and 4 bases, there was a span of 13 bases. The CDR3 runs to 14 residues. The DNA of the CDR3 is TGTGCCAGCAGAGCAGACCAGACTTACAATGAGCAGTTCTTC. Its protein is CASRADQTYNEQFF.

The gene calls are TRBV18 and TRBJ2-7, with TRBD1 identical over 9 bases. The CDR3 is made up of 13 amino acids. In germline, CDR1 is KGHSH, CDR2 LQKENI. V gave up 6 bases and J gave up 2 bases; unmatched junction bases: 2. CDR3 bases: TGTGCCAGCTCCGGGACAGGGACCTACGAGCAGTACTTC. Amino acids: CASSGTGTYEQYF.